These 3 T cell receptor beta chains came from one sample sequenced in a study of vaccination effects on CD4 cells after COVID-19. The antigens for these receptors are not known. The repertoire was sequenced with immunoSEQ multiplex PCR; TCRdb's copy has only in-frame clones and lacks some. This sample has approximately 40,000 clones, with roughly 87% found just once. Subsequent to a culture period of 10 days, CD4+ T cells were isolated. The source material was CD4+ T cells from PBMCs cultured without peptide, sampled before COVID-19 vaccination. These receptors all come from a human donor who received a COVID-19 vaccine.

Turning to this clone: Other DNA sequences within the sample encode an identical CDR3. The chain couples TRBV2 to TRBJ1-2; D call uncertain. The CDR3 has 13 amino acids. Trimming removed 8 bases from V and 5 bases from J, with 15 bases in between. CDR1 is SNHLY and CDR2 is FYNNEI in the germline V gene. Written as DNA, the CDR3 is TGTGCCAGCCAAGGACCGGCTGGGTATGGCTACACCTTC. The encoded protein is CASQGPAGYGYTF.

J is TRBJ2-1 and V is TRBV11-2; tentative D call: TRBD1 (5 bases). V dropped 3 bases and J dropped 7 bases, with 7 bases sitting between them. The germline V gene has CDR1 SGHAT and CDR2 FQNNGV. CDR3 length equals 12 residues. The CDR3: CASSFSGNEQFF. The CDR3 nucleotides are TGTGCCAGCAGCTTTTCAGGGAATGAGCAGTTCTTC. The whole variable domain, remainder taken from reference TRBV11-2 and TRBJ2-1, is EAGVAQSPRYKIIEKRQSVAFWCNPISGHATLYWYQQILGQGPKLLIQFQNNGVVDDSQLPKDRFSAERLKGVDSTLKIQPAKLEDSAVYLCASSFSGNEQFFGPGTRLTVL.

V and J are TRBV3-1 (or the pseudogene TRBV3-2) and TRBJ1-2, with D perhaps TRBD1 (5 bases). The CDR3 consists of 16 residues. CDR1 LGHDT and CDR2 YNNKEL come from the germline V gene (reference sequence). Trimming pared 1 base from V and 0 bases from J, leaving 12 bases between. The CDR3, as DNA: TGTGCCAGCAGCCAAGGAGTCCGGGGCGCTAACTATGGCTACACCTTC. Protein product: CASSQGVRGANYGYTF.